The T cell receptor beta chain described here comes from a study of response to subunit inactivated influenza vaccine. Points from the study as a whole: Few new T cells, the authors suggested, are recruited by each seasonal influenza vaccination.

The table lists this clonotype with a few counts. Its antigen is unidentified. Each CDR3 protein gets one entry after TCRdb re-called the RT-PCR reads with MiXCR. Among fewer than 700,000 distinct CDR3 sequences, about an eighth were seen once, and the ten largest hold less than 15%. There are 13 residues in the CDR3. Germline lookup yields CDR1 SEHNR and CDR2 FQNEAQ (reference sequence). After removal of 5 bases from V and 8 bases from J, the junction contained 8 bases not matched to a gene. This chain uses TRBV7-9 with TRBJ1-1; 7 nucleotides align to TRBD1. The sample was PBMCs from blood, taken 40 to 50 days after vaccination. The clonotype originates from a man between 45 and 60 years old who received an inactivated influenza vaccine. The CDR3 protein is CASSRGTVAEAFF. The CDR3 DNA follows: TGTGCCAGCAGCCGCGGGACAGTAGCAGAAGCTTTCTTT.